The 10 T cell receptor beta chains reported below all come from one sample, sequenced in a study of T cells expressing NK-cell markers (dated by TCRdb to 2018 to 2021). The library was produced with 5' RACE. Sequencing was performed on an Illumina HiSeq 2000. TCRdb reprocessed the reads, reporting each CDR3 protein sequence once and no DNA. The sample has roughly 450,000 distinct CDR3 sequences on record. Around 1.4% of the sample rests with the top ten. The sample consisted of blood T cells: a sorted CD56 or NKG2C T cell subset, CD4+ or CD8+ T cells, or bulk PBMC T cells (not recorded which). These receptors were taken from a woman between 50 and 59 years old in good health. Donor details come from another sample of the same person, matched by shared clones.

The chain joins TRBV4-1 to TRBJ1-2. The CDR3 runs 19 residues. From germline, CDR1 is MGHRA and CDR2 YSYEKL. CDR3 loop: CASSQDHRGLPRANYGYTF.

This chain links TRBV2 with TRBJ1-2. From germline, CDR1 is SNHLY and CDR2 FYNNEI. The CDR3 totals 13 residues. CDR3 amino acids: CASRRAPNYGYTF. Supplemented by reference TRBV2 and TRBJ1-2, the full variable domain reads EPEVTQTPSHQVTQMGQEVILRCVPISNHLYFYWYRQILGQKVEFLVSFYNNEISEKSEIFDDQFSVERPDGSNFTLKIRSTKLEDSAMYFCASRRAPNYGYTFGSGTRLTVV.

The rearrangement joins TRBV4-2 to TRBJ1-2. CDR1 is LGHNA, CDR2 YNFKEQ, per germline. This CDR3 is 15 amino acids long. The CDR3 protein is CASSQERRMNYGYTF.

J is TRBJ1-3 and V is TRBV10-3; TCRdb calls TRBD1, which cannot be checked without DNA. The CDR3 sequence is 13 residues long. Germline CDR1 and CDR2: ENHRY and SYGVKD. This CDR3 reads CAIRSGHTNTIYF.

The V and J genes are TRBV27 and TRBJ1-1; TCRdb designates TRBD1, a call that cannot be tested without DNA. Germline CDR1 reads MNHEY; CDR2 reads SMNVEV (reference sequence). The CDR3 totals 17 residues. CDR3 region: CASSPRQGARLNTEAFF.

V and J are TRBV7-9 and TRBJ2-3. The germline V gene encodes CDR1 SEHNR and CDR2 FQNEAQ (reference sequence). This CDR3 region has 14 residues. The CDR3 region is CASSLGVTADTQYF. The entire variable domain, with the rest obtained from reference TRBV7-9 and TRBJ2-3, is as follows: DTGVSQNPRHKITKRGQNVTFRCDPISEHNRLYWYRQTLGQGPEFLTYFQNEAQLEKSRLLSDRFSAERPKGSFSTLEIQRTEQGDSAMYLCASSLGVTADTQYFGPGTRLTVL.

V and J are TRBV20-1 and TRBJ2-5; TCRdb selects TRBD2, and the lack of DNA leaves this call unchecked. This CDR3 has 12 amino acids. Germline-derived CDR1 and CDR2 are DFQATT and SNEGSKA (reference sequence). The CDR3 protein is CSATVREKTQYF.

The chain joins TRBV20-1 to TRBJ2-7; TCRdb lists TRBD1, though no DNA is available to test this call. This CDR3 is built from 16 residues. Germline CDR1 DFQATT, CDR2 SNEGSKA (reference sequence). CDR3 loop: CSARVFAGTGTYEQYF.

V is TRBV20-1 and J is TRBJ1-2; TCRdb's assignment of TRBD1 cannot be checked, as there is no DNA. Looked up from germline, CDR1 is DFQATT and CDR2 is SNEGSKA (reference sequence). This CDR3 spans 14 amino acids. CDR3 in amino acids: CSARVSRGHYGYTF.

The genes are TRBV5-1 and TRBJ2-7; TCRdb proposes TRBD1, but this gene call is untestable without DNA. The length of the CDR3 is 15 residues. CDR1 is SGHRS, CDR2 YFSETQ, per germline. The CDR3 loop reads CASSLKRTGVYEQYF.